These 8 T cell receptor beta chains share one sample of origin, sequenced in a study of post-analysis software for immune sequencing data. Whole-study findings and limits: Patients had higher frequencies than controls of about five TRBV segments, including TRBV5-6, TRBV5-1 and TRBV20-1.

For these TCRs, the target antigens are not known. Carried by the TCR beta cDNA libraries were unique molecular identifiers. Each CDR3 protein gets one entry after TCRdb re-called the PCR reads with MiXCR. The data show about 430,000 distinct CDR3 sequences, with about 40% seen just once and approximately 7.6% held by the top ten. Specimen: blood. The receptor source for this set is a girl aged 2 to 10 with multiple sclerosis.

This clonotype was seen a single time. The chain joins TRBV12-5 to TRBJ2-1; TRBD2 aligns across 11 bases. Germline values: CDR1 LGHNT, CDR2 FRNRAP. The CDR3 extends over 17 amino acids. V shed 5 bases, J shed 4 bases, and the junction held 10 bases outside the gene matches. CDR3 amino acids: CASGPTETSGVYNEQFF. In DNA form, the CDR3 reads TGTGCTAGTGGTCCTACCGAGACTAGCGGGGTTTACAATGAGCAGTTCTTC.

V and J are TRBV28 and TRBJ1-2; possible D gene TRBD1, 6 bases. Per the germline V gene, CDR1 is MDHEN and CDR2 is SYDVKM. The CDR3 totals 16 residues. Trimming shortened V by 6 bases and J by 4 bases, and 21 bases separated the two germline ends. DNA of the CDR3: TGTGCCAGCAGGGATCGGGGGTCAGGGGATGGCTATGGCTACACCTTC. It codes for CASRDRGSGDGYGYTF.

This clonotype was seen a few times. This chain joins TRBV20-1 and TRBJ1-5; 7 positions agree with TRBD1. This CDR3 contains 14 residues. V lost 2 bases and J lost 7; bases outside the gene matches: 8. Germline V gives CDR1 DFQATT, CDR2 SNEGSKA (reference sequence). The CDR3 region has the DNA TGCAGTGCTAGACGACAGGGAACCTCCCAGCCCCAGCATTTT. This gives the protein CSARRQGTSQPQHF.

A note on this clonotype: One end of the junction does not line up with germline, which may come from a read error. V usage is TRBV2 and J usage is TRBJ1-6; 10 nucleotides line up with TRBD1. Looked up from germline, CDR1 is SNHLY and CDR2 is FYNNEI. The CDR3 spans 15 residues. The CDR3, as DNA: TGTGCCAGCAGTGCCGGGACAGGGGAAAATTCACCCCGCCACTTT. It codes for CASSAGTGENSPRHF. The full variable domain, rest sourced from reference TRBV2 and TRBJ1-6, is EPEVTQTPSHQVTQMGQEVILRCVPISNHLYFYWYRQILGQKVEFLVSFYNNEISEKSEIFDDQFSVERPDGSNFTLKIRSTKLEDSAMYFCASSAGTGENSPRHFGNGTRLTVT.

V and J are TRBV5-1 and TRBJ1-4, with TRBD1 as a possible D gene (5 bases). In germline, CDR1 is SGHRS, CDR2 YFSETQ. Trimming shortened V by 4 bases and J by 8 bases, and 21 bases separated the two germline ends. This CDR3 spans 16 amino acids. CDR3 residues: CASSLDLGALDEKLFF. CDR3 DNA: TGCGCCAGCAGCCTTGACTTAGGGGCGTTGGACGAAAAACTGTTTTTT.

This clonotype has a handful of counts. J is TRBJ2-1 and V is TRBV7-3; D unresolved. In germline, CDR1 is SGHTA, CDR2 FQGTGA. The CDR3 consists of 17 residues. Trimming took 5 bases from V and 2 from J, leaving 19 bases between them. Written as DNA, the CDR3 is TGTGCCAGCAGCCCTATTCCCCAGTCTTCCCCCTACAATGAGCAGTTCTTC. It specifies CASSPIPQSSPYNEQFF.

The V and J genes are TRBV3-1 and TRBJ2-3; 8 positions agree with TRBD1. The CDR3 extends over 14 amino acids. Germline CDR1 reads LGHDT; CDR2 reads YNNKEL (reference sequence). Germline trimming cut 7 bases from V and 6 bases from J; bases unmatched to any gene: 9. CDR3 DNA: TGTGCCAGCAACACAGGGGGAGCATTGGATACGCAGTATTTT. Translating it yields CASNTGGALDTQYF.

This clonotype was counted only a few times. The chain uses TRBV5-1 and TRBJ2-7, with TRBD2 as a possible D gene (6 bases). The CDR3 has 15 residues. V dropped 2 bases and J dropped 5 bases, with 17 bases sitting between them. Germline V gene sequence: CDR1 SGHRS, CDR2 YFSETQ. The CDR3 nucleotides read TGCGCCAGCAGCTTCAATAGCGGAGTGATTAACGAGCAGTACTTC. This codes for CASSFNSGVINEQYF.